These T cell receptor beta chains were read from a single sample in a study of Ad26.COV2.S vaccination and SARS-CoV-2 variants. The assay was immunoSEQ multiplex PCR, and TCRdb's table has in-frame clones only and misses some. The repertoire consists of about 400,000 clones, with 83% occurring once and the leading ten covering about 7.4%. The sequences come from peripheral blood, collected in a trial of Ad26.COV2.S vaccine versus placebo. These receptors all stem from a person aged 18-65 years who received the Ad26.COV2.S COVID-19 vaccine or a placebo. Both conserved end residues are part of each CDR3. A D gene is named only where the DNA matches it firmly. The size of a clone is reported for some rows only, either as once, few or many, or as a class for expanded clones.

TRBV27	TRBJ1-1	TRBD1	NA	CASSLRTGANTEAFF	TGTGCCAGCAGTTTAAGGACAGGGGCGAACACTGAAGCTTTCTTT
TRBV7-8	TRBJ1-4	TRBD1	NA	CASSLGTGWKVNEKLFF	TGTGCCAGCAGCTTAGGGACAGGGTGGAAAGTCAATGAAAAACTGTTTTTT
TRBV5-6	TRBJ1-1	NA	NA	CASSLTAGGGVNTEAFF	TGTGCCAGCAGCTTGACCGCCGGTGGAGGGGTGAACACTGAAGCTTTCTTT
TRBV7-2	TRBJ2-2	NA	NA	CASSLEGAGELFF	TGTGCCAGCAGCTTAGAGGGGGCCGGGGAGCTGTTTTTT
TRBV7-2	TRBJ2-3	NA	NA	CASSSYGSYTDTQYF	TGTGCCAGCAGTTCCTACGGATCGTACACAGATACGCAGTATTTT
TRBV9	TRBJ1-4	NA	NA	CASSINARDGNEKLFF	TGTGCCAGCAGCATCAACGCGAGGGACGGTAATGAAAAACTGTTTTTT
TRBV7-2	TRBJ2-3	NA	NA	CASSLIGGDLDTQYF	TGTGCCAGCAGCTTAATCGGCGGGGACTTGGATACGCAGTATTTT
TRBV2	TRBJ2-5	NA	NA	CASTLVSGGRETQYF	TGTGCCAGCACCTTAGTGTCGGGCGGCAGGGAGACCCAGTACTTC
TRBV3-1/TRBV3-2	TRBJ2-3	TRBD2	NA	CASSPGTSGGRSTDTQYF	TGTGCCAGCAGCCCCGGGACTAGCGGGGGCCGGAGCACAGATACGCAGTATTTT
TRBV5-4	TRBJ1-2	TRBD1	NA	CASSGEDRGANYGYTF	TGTGCCAGCAGCGGGGAGGACAGGGGAGCAAACTATGGCTACACCTTC
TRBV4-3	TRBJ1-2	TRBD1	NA	CASSQFDRAGGGYTF	TGCGCCAGCAGCCAGTTTGACAGGGCCGGGGGGGGCTACACCTTC
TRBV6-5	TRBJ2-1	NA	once	CASRARSNEQFF	TGTGCCAGCAGGGCTAGGTCCAATGAGCAGTTCTTC
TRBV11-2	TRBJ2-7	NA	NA	CASSYLGSSYEQYF	TGTGCCAGCAGTTATCTGGGTAGCTCCTACGAGCAGTACTTC
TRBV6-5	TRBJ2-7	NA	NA	CASRLSFYEQYF	TGTGCCAGCAGGCTATCCTTCTACGAGCAGTACTTC
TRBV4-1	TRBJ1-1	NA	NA	CASSRQKEREAFF	TGCGCCAGCAGCCGCCAAAAAGAGAGAGAAGCTTTCTTT
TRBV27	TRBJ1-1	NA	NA	CASSFRTRGNTEAFF	TGTGCCAGCAGTTTTAGGACAAGGGGGAACACTGAAGCTTTCTTT
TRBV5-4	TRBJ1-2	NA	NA	CASSLSAPPYTF	TGTGCCAGCAGCTTGTCGGCACCCCCCTACACCTTC
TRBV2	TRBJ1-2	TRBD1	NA	CASIQGDGYTF	TGTGCCAGCATACAGGGGGATGGCTACACCTTC
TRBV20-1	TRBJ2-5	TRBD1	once	CSAGQGETQYF	TGCAGTGCTGGACAGGGAGAGACCCAGTACTTC
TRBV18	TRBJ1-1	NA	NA	CASSPPDRENTEAFF	TGTGCCAGCTCACCCCCGGACAGAGAAAACACTGAAGCTTTCTTT
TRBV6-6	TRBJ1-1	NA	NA	CASSFGRPSEAFF	TGTGCCAGCAGTTTCGGACGGCCCTCTGAAGCTTTCTTT
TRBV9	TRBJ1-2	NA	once	CASSAHGYGYTF	TGTGCCAGCAGCGCCCATGGGTATGGCTACACCTTC
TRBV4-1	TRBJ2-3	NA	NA	CASKATSTSTDTQYF	TGCGCCAGCAAGGCCACTAGCACAAGCACAGATACGCAGTATTTT
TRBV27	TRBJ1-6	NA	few	CASSLGWQNNSPLHF	TGTGCCAGCAGTTTAGGGTGGCAGAATAATTCACCCCTCCACTTT
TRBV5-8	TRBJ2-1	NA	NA	CASLVARDKQFF	TGTGCCAGCTTAGTTGCCCGGGACAAGCAGTTCTTC
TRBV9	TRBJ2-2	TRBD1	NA	CASSARWTGQATGELFF	TGTGCCAGCAGCGCGAGATGGACGGGACAGGCTACCGGGGAGCTGTTTTTT
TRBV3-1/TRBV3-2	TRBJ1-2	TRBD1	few	CASSQKGTARYGYTF	TGTGCCAGCAGCCAAAAGGGGACAGCCCGCTATGGCTACACCTTC
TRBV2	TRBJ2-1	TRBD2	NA	CASSEVTSGAYNEQFF	TGTGCCAGCAGTGAAGTGACTAGCGGGGCCTACAATGAGCAGTTCTTC